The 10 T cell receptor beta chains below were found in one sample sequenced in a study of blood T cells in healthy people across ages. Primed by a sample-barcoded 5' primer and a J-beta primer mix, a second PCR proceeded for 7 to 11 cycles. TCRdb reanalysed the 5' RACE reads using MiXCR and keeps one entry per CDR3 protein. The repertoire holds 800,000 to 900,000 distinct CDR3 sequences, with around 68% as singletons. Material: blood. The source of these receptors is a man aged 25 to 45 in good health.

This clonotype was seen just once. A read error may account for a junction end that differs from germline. The CDR3 sequence is CSSSQMAPVGGGTDTQYF. The CDR3 nucleotides are TGCTCCAGCAGCCAAATGGCCCCCGTTGGGGGCGGAACAGATACGCAGTATTTT. The chain has TRBV4-3 and TRBJ2-3, with D perhaps TRBD1 (6 bases). The CDR3 length is 18 residues. Germline V lookup: CDR1 LGHNA, CDR2 YSLEER.

CDR3 bases: TGTGCCAGCAGTCGGGGGGACAATCGCGTTGAGCAGTTCTTC. This sequence encodes CASSRGDNRVEQFF. V usage is TRBV12-3 or TRBV12-4 and J usage is TRBJ2-1; a possible D gene is TRBD2 (7 bases). The length of the CDR3 is 14 residues. V gave up 5 bases and J gave up 9 bases, with 17 bases separating them.

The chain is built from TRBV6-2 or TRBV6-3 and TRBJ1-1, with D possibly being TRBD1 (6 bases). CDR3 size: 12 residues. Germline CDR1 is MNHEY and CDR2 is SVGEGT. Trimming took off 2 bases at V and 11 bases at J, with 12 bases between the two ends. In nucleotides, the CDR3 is TGTGCCAGCAGTTACATCGGGACAACGGCTTTCTTT. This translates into CASSYIGTTAFF.

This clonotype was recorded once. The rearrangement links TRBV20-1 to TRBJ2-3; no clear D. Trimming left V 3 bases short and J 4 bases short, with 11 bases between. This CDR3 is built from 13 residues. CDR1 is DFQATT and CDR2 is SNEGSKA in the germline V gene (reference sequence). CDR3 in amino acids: CSARRTGADTQYF. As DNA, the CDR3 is TGCAGTGCTAGGCGGACCGGCGCAGATACGCAGTATTTT.

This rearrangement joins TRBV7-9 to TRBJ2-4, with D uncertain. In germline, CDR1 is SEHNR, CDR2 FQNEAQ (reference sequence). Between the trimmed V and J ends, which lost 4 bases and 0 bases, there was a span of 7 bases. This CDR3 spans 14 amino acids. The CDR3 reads CASSSDIAKNIQYF. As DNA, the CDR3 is TGTGCCAGCAGCTCCGATATAGCCAAAAACATTCAGTACTTC.

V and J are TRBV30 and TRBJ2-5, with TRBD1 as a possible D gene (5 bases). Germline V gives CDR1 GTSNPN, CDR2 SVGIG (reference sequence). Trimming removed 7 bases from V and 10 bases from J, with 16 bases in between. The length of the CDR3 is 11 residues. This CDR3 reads CASLGRQGQYF. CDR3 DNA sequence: TGTGCCTCCCTAGGGCGCCAGGGCCAGTACTTC.

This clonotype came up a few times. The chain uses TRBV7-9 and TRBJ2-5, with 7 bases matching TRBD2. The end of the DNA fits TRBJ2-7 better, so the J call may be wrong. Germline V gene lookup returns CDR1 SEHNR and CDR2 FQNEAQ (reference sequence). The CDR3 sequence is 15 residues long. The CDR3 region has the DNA TGTGCCAGCAGCCGCCCGCGGGGGAGATCTAACGAGCAGTACTTC. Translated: CASSRPRGRSNEQYF.

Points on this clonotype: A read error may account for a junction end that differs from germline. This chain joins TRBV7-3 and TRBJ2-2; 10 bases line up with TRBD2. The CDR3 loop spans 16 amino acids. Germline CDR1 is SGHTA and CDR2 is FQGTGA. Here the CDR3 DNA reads TGCGCCAGCAGCTCAATAGCGGGGGGCAACACCGGGGAGCTGTTTTTT. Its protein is CASSSIAGGNTGELFF.

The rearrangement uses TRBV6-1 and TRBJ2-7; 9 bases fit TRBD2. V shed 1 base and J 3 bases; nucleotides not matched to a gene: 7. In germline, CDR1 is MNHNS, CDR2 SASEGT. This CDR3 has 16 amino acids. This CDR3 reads CASSEVSGSPLYEQYF. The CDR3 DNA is TGTGCCAGCAGTGAAGTTAGCGGGAGTCCACTCTACGAGCAGTACTTC.

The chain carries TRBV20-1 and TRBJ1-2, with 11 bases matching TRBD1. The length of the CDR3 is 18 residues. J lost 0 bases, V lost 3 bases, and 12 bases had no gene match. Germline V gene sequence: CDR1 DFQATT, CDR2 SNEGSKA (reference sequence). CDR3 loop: CSASPITGQGVSNYGYTF. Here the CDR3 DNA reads TGCAGTGCTAGTCCTATAACGGGACAGGGGGTATCTAACTATGGCTACACCTTC.